A selection of T cell receptor beta chains follows, all from one sample in a study of cytomegalovirus exposure and HLA in healthy donors. Profiling relied on immunoSEQ multiplex PCR, and the TCRdb table lists in-frame clones only, not all of them. The sample has 150,000 to 200,000 clones, 76% seen once; the top ten hold roughly 1.6%. The source material was PBMCs. The source of these receptors is a man aged 18 to 30 in good health and CMV-seronegative. Each CDR3 is given without its conserved first and last residue. A D gene is named only where the DNA matches it firmly.

v_call d_call cdr3_aa
TRBV9 TRBD1 ASSGTGDYNSPLH
TRBV9 TRBD1 ASSVGQEAEPQH
TRBV18 . ASSPAGDTQY
TRBV11-2 TRBD1 ASSSSPPGQGGTEAF
TRBV18 TRBD1 ASSPTGSEAF
TRBV9 . ASSVRGGDNEQF
TRBV5-5 TRBD1 ASSSDRGLNYGYT
TRBV30 TRBD1 AWRLGGGYNSPLH
TRBV7-2 TRBD2 ASSRGTSGRARY
TRBV6-1 TRBD1 ASSAGGWANTGELF
TRBV4-2 . ASSASPGGSGELF
TRBV6-1 . ASSERGALGTNEKLF
TRBV5-4 TRBD2 ASSLRSSGSYEQY
TRBV28 TRBD1 ASRLGDRNTEAF
TRBV5-1 TRBD2 ATRGAGGPTDTQY
TRBV10-3 . AIGSGSGVTDTQY
TRBV28 TRBD1 ASSIPGQGAYEQY
TRBV5-1 TRBD1 ASSLRQGATSDTQY
TRBV7-9 . ASSYSGAGELF
TRBV7-9 TRBD2 ASSSLAGIDEQF
TRBV27 TRBD1 ASSLDRGYEQY
TRBV10-3 TRBD1 ASTGQRDMNTEAF
TRBV7-8 . ASTLRSNANTGELF
TRBV6-1 TRBD1 ASSEQGASGELF
TRBV28 TRBD1 ASSSMTGTNEKLF
TRBV14 . ASSRWVRTDTQY
TRBV9 TRBD2 ASSVAQGSGRAYNEQF
TRBV28 . ASEGTASTDTQY
TRBV5-1 TRBD2 ASSRPGGSYNEQF
TRBV7-9 TRBD1 ASSFPTGSNEQY
TRBV7-9 TRBD1 ASSLARGQVCRSPLH
TRBV15 . ATSRGSLRDSPLH
TRBV9 TRBD1 ASSPGTGLTKNIQY
TRBV4-2 TRBD2 ASSQEGAGGPPGELF
TRBV19 . ATATPDRNYGYT
TRBV27 TRBD1 ASSSQTGSAYEQY
TRBV7-3 TRBD2 ASSLTGGGGSVY
TRBV18 TRBD1 ASSPPNRGLVTYEQY
TRBV6-5 . ASSVTGPGELF
TRBV6-5 TRBD1 ASRTGAPWGEQY
TRBV10-3 TRBD1 AIRGQGVEAF
TRBV6-9 TRBD2 ASGTTLAVHTDTQY
TRBV29-1 . SVEEGRGYT
TRBV29-1 TRBD1 SVVGTGGYGYT
TRBV11-3 TRBD2 ASSIGLAGGRDTQY
TRBV9 . ASSALGLIFADTQY
TRBV10-3 TRBD2 AIRLAGLAEQY
TRBV9 TRBD2 ASSVGSSGGSYEQY